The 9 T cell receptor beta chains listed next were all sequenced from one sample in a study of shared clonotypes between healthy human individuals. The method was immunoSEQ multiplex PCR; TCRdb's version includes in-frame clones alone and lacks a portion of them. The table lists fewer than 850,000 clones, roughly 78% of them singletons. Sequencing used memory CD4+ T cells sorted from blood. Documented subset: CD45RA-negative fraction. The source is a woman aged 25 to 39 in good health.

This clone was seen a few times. CDR3 sequence: CASSPPGASSYEQYF. DNA of the CDR3: TGTGCCAGCTCACCACCCGGCGCCAGCTCCTACGAGCAGTACTTC. The chain couples TRBV18 to TRBJ2-7; D is unclear. The V gene's germline CDR1 is KGHSH and CDR2 LQKENI. The CDR3 spans 15 residues. Trimming left V 0 bases short and J 0 bases short, with 9 bases between.

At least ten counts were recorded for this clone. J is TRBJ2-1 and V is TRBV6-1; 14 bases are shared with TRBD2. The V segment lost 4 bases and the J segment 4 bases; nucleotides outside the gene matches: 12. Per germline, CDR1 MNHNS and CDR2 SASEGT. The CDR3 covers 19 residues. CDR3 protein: CASSVNPGTSGSLYNEQFF. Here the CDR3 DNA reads TGTGCCAGCAGTGTCAATCCTGGGACTAGCGGGAGTCTATACAATGAGCAGTTCTTC.

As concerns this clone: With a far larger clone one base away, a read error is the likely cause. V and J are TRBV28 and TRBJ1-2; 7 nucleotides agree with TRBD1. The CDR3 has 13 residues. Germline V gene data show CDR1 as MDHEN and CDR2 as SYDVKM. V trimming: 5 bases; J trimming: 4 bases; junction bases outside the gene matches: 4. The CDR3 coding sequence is TGTGCCAGCAGTACCGGGACAGCCTATGGCTACACCTTC. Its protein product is CASSTGTAYGYTF.

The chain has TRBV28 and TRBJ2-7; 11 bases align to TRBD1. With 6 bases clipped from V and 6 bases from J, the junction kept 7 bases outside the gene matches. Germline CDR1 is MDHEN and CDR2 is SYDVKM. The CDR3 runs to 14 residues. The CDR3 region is CASRDRGLGSEQYF. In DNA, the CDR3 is TGTGCCAGCAGGGACAGGGGGCTTGGGTCCGAGCAGTACTTC.

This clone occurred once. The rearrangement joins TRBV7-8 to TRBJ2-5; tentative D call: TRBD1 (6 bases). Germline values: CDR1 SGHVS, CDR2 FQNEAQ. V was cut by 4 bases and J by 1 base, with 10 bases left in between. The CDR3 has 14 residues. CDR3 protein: CASSSGQIQETQYF. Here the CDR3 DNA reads TGTGCCAGCAGCTCTGGACAGATCCAAGAGACCCAGTACTTC.

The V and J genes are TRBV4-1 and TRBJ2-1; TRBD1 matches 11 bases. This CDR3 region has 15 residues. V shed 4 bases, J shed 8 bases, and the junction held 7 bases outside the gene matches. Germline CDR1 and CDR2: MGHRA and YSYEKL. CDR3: CASSRHGQGADEQFF. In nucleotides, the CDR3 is TGCGCCAGCAGCCGCCATGGACAGGGGGCTGATGAGCAGTTCTTC.

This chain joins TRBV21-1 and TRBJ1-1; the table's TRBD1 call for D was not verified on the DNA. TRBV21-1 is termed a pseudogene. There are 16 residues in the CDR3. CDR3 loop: CASSNLRGFQNTEAFF. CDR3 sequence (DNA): TGTGCCAGCAGTAACCTTAGGGGGTTCCAGAACACTGAAGCTTTCTTT.

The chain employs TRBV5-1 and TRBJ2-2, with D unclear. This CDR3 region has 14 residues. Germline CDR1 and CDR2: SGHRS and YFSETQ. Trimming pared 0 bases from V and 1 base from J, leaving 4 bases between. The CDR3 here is CASSLDKNTGELFF. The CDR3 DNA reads TGCGCCAGCAGCTTGGACAAGAACACCGGGGAGCTGTTTTTT. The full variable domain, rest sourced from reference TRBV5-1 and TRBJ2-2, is KAGVTQTPRYLIKTRGQQVTLSCSPISGHRSVSWYQQTPGQGLQFLFEYFSETQRNKGNFPGRFSGRQFSNSRSEMNVSTLELGDSALYLCASSLDKNTGELFFGEGSRLTVL.

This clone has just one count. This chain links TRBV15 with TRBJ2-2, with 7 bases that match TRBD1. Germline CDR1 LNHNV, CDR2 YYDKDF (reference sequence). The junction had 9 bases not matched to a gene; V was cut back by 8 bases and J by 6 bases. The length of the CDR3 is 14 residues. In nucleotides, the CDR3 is TGTGCCACCGGGCGCAGGGGGTTTTCCGGGGAGCTGTTTTTT. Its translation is CATGRRGFSGELFF.